The 12 T cell receptor beta chains presented below share a single source sample, sequenced in a study of T cell responses to AZD1222 COVID-19 vaccine (dated by TCRdb to the early 2020s). The meaning of the sample's time point label: baseline before first vaccination. The method was the immunoSEQ multiplex PCR assay. TCRdb holds this immuneACCESS table with in-frame rearrangements only. Some clones are missing; in checked studies, unresolved V genes explain under half, and the rest has no known cause. In all, the sample holds about 120,000 clones, and 91% of those were seen once. The ten largest clones take up approximately 4.8% of the sample. The sample here was peripheral blood, taken on day 0 of AZD1222 vaccination. These receptor sequences come from an adult in good health.

The chain joins TRBV15 to TRBJ1-6; D call uncertain. Germline V lookup: CDR1 LNHNV, CDR2 YYDKDF (reference sequence). Trimming cost V 3 bases and J 10 bases, with 4 bases left between them. The CDR3 runs 11 residues. CDR3 sequence: CATSRGSPLHF. The CDR3 DNA follows: TGTGCCACCAGCAGGGGGTCACCCCTCCACTTT.

The chain joins TRBV5-1 to TRBJ1-2; TRBD1 might be the D (5 bases). Germline values: CDR1 SGHRS, CDR2 YFSETQ. The CDR3 extends over 13 amino acids. V was pared by 1 base and J by 7 bases, with 11 bases between. The CDR3 sequence is CASSLPGTRGYTF. For the CDR3, the DNA is TGCGCCAGCAGCTTGCCCGGGACTCGTGGCTACACCTTC.

The chain combines TRBV6-5 with TRBJ1-2, with a weak D call TRBD1 (6 bases). Germline lookup yields CDR1 MNHEY and CDR2 SVGAGI. V gave up 2 bases and J gave up 4 bases, with 14 bases separating them. The CDR3 has 15 amino acids. The CDR3 bases are TGTGCCAGCAGTTACCGGGGGGCAGGAGGCTATGGCTACACCTTC. Amino acids: CASSYRGAGGYGYTF.

J is TRBJ2-5 and V is TRBV9, with TRBD1 identical over 7 bases. This CDR3 contains 17 residues. In germline, CDR1 is SGDLS, CDR2 YYNGEE. V shed 4 bases and J 0 bases; nucleotides not matched to a gene: 12. Here the CDR3 DNA reads TGTGCCAGCAGCTCCCGTCGAGGGACAGAGAACCAAGAGACCCAGTACTTC. Translation gives CASSSRRGTENQETQYF.

This chain links TRBV7-2 with TRBJ2-3; D may be TRBD1 (6 bases). V lost 0 bases to trimming and J lost 3 bases, with 10 bases between them. The CDR3 extends over 15 amino acids. The V gene's germline CDR1 is SGHTA and CDR2 FQGNSA. The CDR3 loop reads CASSLAVRGTDTQYF. CDR3 in DNA: TGTGCCAGCAGCTTAGCGGTCAGGGGAACAGATACGCAGTATTTT.

J is TRBJ1-1 and V is TRBV28; D possibly corresponds to TRBD1 (5 bases). The germline gives CDR1 MDHEN, CDR2 SYDVKM. This CDR3 region has 16 residues. The ends were cut back, 7 bases at V and 1 base at J, with 19 bases in the middle. Here the CDR3 reads CASTQGPQVSNTEAFF. The DNA of the CDR3 is TGTGCCAGCACCCAGGGTCCCCAGGTATCGAACACTGAAGCTTTCTTT.

This clone occurred once. The rearrangement joins TRBV4-3 to TRBJ2-1; D may match TRBD1 or TRBD2 (6 bases each). V gave up 5 bases and J gave up 8 bases, with 25 bases separating them. Germline CDR1 is LGHNA and CDR2 is YSLEER. The CDR3 has 17 amino acids. The CDR3 DNA follows: TGCGCCAGCAGCGCGACGAGCTCCGGGGGCCTCCACTATGAGCAGTTCTTC. Its protein is CASSATSSGGLHYEQFF.

The rearrangement links TRBV19 to TRBJ2-5, with TRBD1 matching 9 bases. Germline CDR1 LNHDA, CDR2 SQIVND (reference sequence). V was pared by 5 bases and J by 5 bases, with 9 bases of the junction left unmatched. This CDR3 spans 15 amino acids. The CDR3 nucleotides read TGTGCCAGTAGTTCTACCGGGACAGGGAGTGAGACCCAGTACTTC. As protein: CASSSTGTGSETQYF.

V gene TRBV6-2 or TRBV6-3 combines with J gene TRBJ2-1; a possible D gene is TRBD2 (6 bases). The CDR3 loop spans 16 amino acids. CDR1 is MNHEY and CDR2 is SVGEGT in the germline V gene. The V and J ends lost 2 bases and 0 bases respectively, with 11 bases between them. The CDR3 region is CASSYNRERSYNEQFF. DNA of the CDR3: TGTGCCAGCAGTTACAATCGGGAGCGCTCCTACAATGAGCAGTTCTTC.

The V and J genes are TRBV4-3 and TRBJ2-1; D is undetermined. CDR3 length: 13 residues. Trimming pared 0 bases from V and 9 bases from J, leaving 9 bases between. Per the germline V gene, CDR1 is LGHNA and CDR2 is YSLEER. The chain's CDR3 is CASSQELGREQFF. The CDR3 region has the DNA TGCGCCAGCAGCCAAGAGCTGGGTCGTGAGCAGTTCTTC.

V gene TRBV2 combines with J gene TRBJ1-1, with TRBD1 matching 12 bases. Germline trimming cut 1 base from V and 1 base from J; bases unmatched to any gene: 4. CDR3 length equals 17 residues. Looked up from germline, CDR1 is SNHLY and CDR2 is FYNNEI. CDR3 residues: CASSEGGTGGSNTEAFF. The CDR3 DNA is TGTGCCAGCAGTGAAGGGGGGACAGGGGGCTCGAACACTGAAGCTTTCTTT.

V gene TRBV28 combines with J gene TRBJ1-3; D call uncertain. The CDR3 length is 14 residues. V gave up 3 bases and J gave up 0 bases, with 6 bases separating them. Germline CDR1 reads MDHEN; CDR2 reads SYDVKM. CDR3 sequence: CASSFDVSGNTIYF. The CDR3 DNA reads TGTGCCAGCAGTTTCGACGTCTCTGGAAACACCATATATTTT.